The 2 T cell receptor beta chains below were found in one sample sequenced in a study of T cell responses to AZD1222 COVID-19 vaccine. Assay: immunoSEQ multiplex PCR; the TCRdb copy retains only in-frame clones and omits some. The sample has 45,000 to 60,000 clones; about three quarters are singletons. The sample consisted of peripheral blood, taken on day 0 of AZD1222 vaccination. The receptors were sampled from an adult in good health.

This chain uses TRBV3-1 (or the pseudogene TRBV3-2) with TRBJ2-5; tentatively, D is TRBD2 (5 bases). V was clipped by 0 bases and J by 14 bases, with 25 bases between them. This CDR3 contains 16 residues. Germline assignment: CDR1 LGHDT and CDR2 YNNKEL (reference sequence). CDR3 bases: TGTGCCAGCAGCCAAGATTCGGCAGTCAGCCAGAGGAGGAGATACTTC. Translation: CASSQDSAVSQRRRYF.

V usage is TRBV2 and J usage is TRBJ2-1; 9 bases are a match to TRBD2. V was pared by 11 bases and J by 6 bases, with 11 bases of the junction left unmatched. In germline, CDR1 is SNHLY, CDR2 FYNNEI. CDR3 length: 14 residues. CDR3 DNA: TGTGCCTGTGATAGCGGGAGCCTATTCAATGAGCAGTTCTTC. It yields the protein CACDSGSLFNEQFF.